This TCR beta chain derives from a study of blood T cell repertoires in COVID-19. Libraries were prepared by immunoSEQ multiplex PCR; TCRdb keeps only in-frame clonotypes and omits some of them. The sample lists fewer than 200,000 clones; approximately 82% were seen once. CDR3 length: 14 amino acids. The V and J ends lost 1 base and 4 bases, in that order; junction bases with no gene match: 3. Germline V gene lookup returns CDR1 SGHTA and CDR2 FQGNSA. Sequenced material: PBMCs or T cells enriched from blood (not recorded which). The clonotype comes from a woman aged 55-70 years with acute COVID-19. This chain joins TRBV7-2 and TRBJ2-7; the match to TRBD2 covers 8 bases. The CDR3, as DNA: TGTGCCAGCAGCTTAGAACTAGCGGTATACGAGCAGTACTTC. Its translation: CASSLELAVYEQYF.